Below, 24 T cell receptor beta chains from the same sample are listed, as sequenced in a study of control samples from healthy donors and cancer patients. Some clones are missing from TCRdb's copy, which holds only in-frame ones; the method was immunoSEQ multiplex PCR. The sample yields roughly 74,000 clones, around 94% seen once. The specimen was blood. The origin of the receptors is a woman aged 18-35 years in good health.

The chain links TRBV7-9 to TRBJ2-1; tentative D call: TRBD2 (5 bases). The germline CDR1 and CDR2 sequences are SEHNR and FQNEAQ (reference sequence). The CDR3 is made up of 15 amino acids. Trimming shortened V by 4 bases and J by 0 bases, and 10 bases separated the two germline ends. The CDR3 coding sequence is TGTGCCAGCAGCTCCGAGGGAAGCTCCTACAATGAGCAGTTCTTC. The encoded protein is CASSSEGSSYNEQFF.

This rearrangement joins TRBV12-3 or TRBV12-4 to TRBJ2-5; D gene unclear. The CDR3 runs to 13 residues. V shed 2 bases and J shed 5 bases, with 9 bases lying between them. This CDR3 is CASSLTRSETQYF. The CDR3 DNA sequence: TGTGCCAGCAGTTTAACGAGGTCTGAGACCCAGTACTTC.

The rearrangement uses TRBV5-4 and TRBJ2-1; 8 bases agree with TRBD2. CDR1 is SGHNT, CDR2 YYREEE, per germline (reference sequence). Germline trimming cut 4 bases from V and 3 bases from J; bases unmatched to any gene: 9. This CDR3 region has 16 residues. The CDR3 protein is CASSPAGGGNYNEQFF. CDR3 nucleotides: TGTGCCAGCAGCCCCGCGGGCGGGGGGAACTACAATGAGCAGTTCTTC.

V gene TRBV5-5 combines with J gene TRBJ2-7; 8 bases align to TRBD1. The CDR3 has 14 residues. Germline V CDR1 and CDR2: SGHKS, YYEKEE (reference sequence). The V segment lost 4 bases and the J segment 4 bases; nucleotides outside the gene matches: 7. CDR3 in amino acids: CASSLTGDGYEQYF. The DNA for the CDR3 is TGTGCCAGCAGCCTGACAGGGGATGGGTACGAGCAGTACTTC.

V gene TRBV2 combines with J gene TRBJ2-5; D remains unclear. Germline assignment: CDR1 SNHLY and CDR2 FYNNEI. V was trimmed by 1 base and J by 4 bases, leaving 16 bases between them. This CDR3 region has 16 residues. The CDR3 DNA sequence: TGTGCCAGCAGTGAAGGGTCCCGGCTTAGTGTAGAGACCCAGTACTTC. Its protein product is CASSEGSRLSVETQYF.

The chain uses TRBV19 and TRBJ2-5, with 7 nucleotides matching TRBD2. This CDR3 comprises 14 residues. Germline V lookup: CDR1 LNHDA, CDR2 SQIVND (reference sequence). With V trimmed by 3 bases and J by 1 base, 2 bases remained unmatched. The CDR3 coding sequence is TGTGCCAGTAGTATCGGGAGGAGCCAAGAGACCCAGTACTTC. Its translation is CASSIGRSQETQYF. The full variable domain, with the rest looked up from reference TRBV19 and TRBJ2-5, is DGGITQSPKYLFRKEGQNVTLSCEQNLNHDAMYWYRQDPGQGLRLIYYSQIVNDFQKGDIAEGYSVSREKKESFPLTVTSAQKNPTAFYLCASSIGRSQETQYFGPGTRLLVL.

The V and J genes are TRBV25-1 and TRBJ2-7; D gene unclear. V shed 4 bases and J shed 3 bases, with 7 bases lying between them. This CDR3 comprises 12 residues. Per germline, CDR1 MGHDK and CDR2 SYGVNS. The CDR3 loop reads CASSGIGYEQYF. The CDR3 nucleotides read TGTGCCAGCAGTGGTATTGGCTACGAGCAGTACTTC.

This chain links TRBV10-3 with TRBJ1-6, with D possibly being TRBD1 (6 bases). The CDR3 loop spans 13 amino acids. V lost 3 bases and J 13 bases, leaving 13 bases between the germline ends. The germline V gene has CDR1 ENHRY and CDR2 SYGVKD. The CDR3 sequence is CAISDRTQGPLHF. CDR3 DNA: TGTGCCATCAGTGACAGGACCCAGGGGCCCCTCCACTTT.

This chain connects TRBV10-3 to TRBJ2-7; D gene ambiguous. Germline CDR1 and CDR2: ENHRY and SYGVKD. The V and J ends lost 3 bases and 0 bases respectively, with 9 bases between them. CDR3 size: 14 residues. The DNA for the CDR3 is TGTGCCATCAGTGATACGACCGGCTCCTACGAGCAGTACTTC. It specifies CAISDTTGSYEQYF.

The sample holds one count of this clone. The CDR3 DNA sequence: TGCGCCAGCAGCCCGGGACAGGGGTGGTTGGGGAACACTGAAGCTTTCTTT. Its protein product is CASSPGQGWLGNTEAFF. The rearrangement joins TRBV5-1 to TRBJ1-1, with 10 bases aligning to TRBD1. This CDR3 region has 17 residues. V lost 4 bases, J lost 1 base, and 10 bases stayed unmatched. CDR1 SGHRS and CDR2 YFSETQ come from the germline V gene.

This rearrangement joins TRBV7-7 to TRBJ1-1; 11 nucleotides align to TRBD1. The CDR3 has 18 amino acids. Per germline, CDR1 SSHAT and CDR2 FNYEAQ (reference sequence). V lost 2 bases, J lost 0 bases, and 8 bases stayed unmatched. Here the CDR3 DNA reads TGTGCCAGCAGCTTATCCGGGACAGGGGGGGGCATGAACACTGAAGCTTTCTTT. Protein sequence: CASSLSGTGGGMNTEAFF.

This chain uses TRBV25-1 with TRBJ1-2; TRBD1 might be the D (5 bases). Germline V gene lookup returns CDR1 MGHDK and CDR2 SYGVNS. Trimming removed 4 bases from V and 4 bases from J, with 16 bases in between. The CDR3 is 15 residues long. As DNA, the CDR3 is TGTGCCAGCAGTGGACCGGGACGCCCGAGCTATGGCTACACCTTC. Translated: CASSGPGRPSYGYTF.

V is TRBV25-1 and J is TRBJ2-3; unclear D gene. Deletions cut 3 bases from V and 0 bases from J, with 4 bases between. This CDR3 spans 13 amino acids. Germline V lookup: CDR1 MGHDK, CDR2 SYGVNS. The CDR3 loop reads CASSDSSTDTQYF. DNA of the CDR3: TGTGCCAGCAGTGATTCTAGCACAGATACGCAGTATTTT.

The V call is TRBV7-8, the J call TRBJ2-3; D unresolved. This CDR3 has 15 amino acids. Germline V gene sequence: CDR1 SGHVS, CDR2 FQNEAQ. Trimming cost V 3 bases and J 2 bases, with 12 bases left between them. CDR3 residues: CASSLLEAHTDTQYF. In DNA form, the CDR3 reads TGTGCCAGCAGCTTGCTAGAAGCCCACACAGATACGCAGTATTTT.

CDR3 coding DNA: TGTGCCAGCAGTCCCCGGGGGAACACTGAAGCTTTCTTT. This codes for CASSPRGNTEAFF. The genes are TRBV6-5 and TRBJ1-1; D not resolved. This CDR3 is built from 13 residues. Looked up from germline, CDR1 is MNHEY and CDR2 is SVGAGI. The V end was cut by 5 bases, the J end by 1 base, with 8 bases between.

The CDR3 coding sequence is TGTGCCAGCAGTGAAGCGGCCAACACAGATACGCAGTATTTT. This sequence encodes CASSEAANTDTQYF. The chain carries TRBV25-1 and TRBJ2-3; D is undetermined. From germline, CDR1 is MGHDK and CDR2 SYGVNS. This CDR3 region has 14 residues. Trimming removed 2 bases at V and 2 bases at J, with 8 bases between.

V and J are TRBV29-1 and TRBJ1-1; D uncertain. Looked up from germline, CDR1 is SQVTM and CDR2 is ANQGSEA. V lost 2 bases to trimming and J lost 0 bases, with 16 bases between them. The length of the CDR3 is 16 residues. The CDR3 DNA reads as TGCAGCGTTGAATCGGGCAGGCCGAGGATGAACACTGAAGCTTTCTTT. This sequence encodes CSVESGRPRMNTEAFF.

V usage is TRBV19 and J usage is TRBJ1-2; D unclear. The CDR3 totals 10 residues. Germline V gene data show CDR1 as LNHDA and CDR2 as SQIVND (reference sequence). Trimming took off 6 bases at V and 6 bases at J, with 5 bases between the two ends. CDR3 DNA: TGTGCCAGTAGGTTGCATGGCTACACCTTC. Amino acids: CASRLHGYTF.

As for this clone: The CDR3 ends on some other residue instead of the conserved phenylalanine or tryptophan, so this is likely a read error. The CDR3 nucleotides are TGTGCCAGCAGTTTATACAGCGTAGGAGATAATTCACCCCTCCACCTT. Its translation is CASSLYSVGDNSPLHL. The rearrangement links TRBV28 to TRBJ1-6; D unclear. The CDR3 runs to 16 residues. From germline, CDR1 is MDHEN and CDR2 SYDVKM. V gave up 1 base and J gave up 5 bases, with 12 bases separating them.

The rearrangement uses TRBV6-2 or TRBV6-3 and TRBJ2-1; 10 nucleotides match TRBD2. The ends lost 5 bases at V and 8 bases at J; junction bases unmatched: 15. Germline CDR1 and CDR2: MNHEY and SVGEGT. The CDR3 consists of 17 residues. CDR3 sequence reads: CASSGLAGGLLVDEQFF. CDR3 DNA: TGTGCCAGCAGTGGGTTAGCGGGAGGTTTACTTGTCGATGAGCAGTTCTTC.

V is TRBV20-1 and J is TRBJ2-6, with 9 bases fitting TRBD1. With V trimmed by 3 bases and J by 4 bases, 10 bases remained unmatched. Per the germline V gene, CDR1 is DFQATT and CDR2 is SNEGSKA (reference sequence). CDR3 size: 17 residues. The CDR3 DNA follows: TGCAGTGCTAGTGGGGGGACAGGGTGGGCCGGGGCCAACGTCCTGACTTTC. Its protein is CSASGGTGWAGANVLTF.

The chain couples TRBV3-1 (or the pseudogene TRBV3-2) to TRBJ1-6, with TRBD1 matching over 8 bases. Trimming at V came to 1 base and at J to 11 bases, leaving 10 bases not matched to a gene. The germline V gene has CDR1 LGHDT and CDR2 YNNKEL (reference sequence). CDR3 size: 16 residues. CDR3: CASSQGLGQGAAPLHF. CDR3 DNA: TGTGCCAGCAGCCAAGGGCTGGGTCAGGGGGCGGCACCCCTCCACTTT.

This clone was seen only once. The chain uses TRBV4-2 and TRBJ2-6, with D uncertain. V was pared by 5 bases and J by 5 bases, with 25 bases between. CDR1 LGHNA and CDR2 YNFKEQ come from the germline V gene. This CDR3 comprises 19 residues. Written as DNA, the CDR3 is TGTGCCAGCAGCACCGAGTACAAAGGTTACAAAAGTCGGGCCAACGTCCTGACTTTC. Amino acids: CASSTEYKGYKSRANVLTF.

V usage is TRBV18 and J usage is TRBJ2-5; D perhaps matches TRBD2 (7 bases). The V end was cut by 1 base, the J end by 8 bases, with 20 bases between. The CDR3 consists of 16 residues. The V gene's germline CDR1 is KGHSH and CDR2 LQKENI. CDR3 sequence (DNA): TGTGCCAGCTCACCACAGAACAGCGGGACATCAGTAACCCAGTACTTC. Its protein is CASSPQNSGTSVTQYF.